The present T cell receptor (beta chain) was sequenced within a study of memory B cells and T cells in multiple sclerosis. Broader study findings: Clone-set sizes differed between compartments, so shared clonotype counts needed normalization.

The table came from immunoSEQ multiplex PCR; TCRdb's copy has only in-frame clones and leaves some out. The sample yields over 550 clones, 81% seen once. The CDR3 consists of 18 residues. Trimming removed 0 bases at V and 7 bases at J, with 24 bases between. Germline V gene data show CDR1 as SGDLS and CDR2 as YYNGEE. Comments on this clone: Its antigen is unidentified.

The rearrangement links TRBV9 to TRBJ2-3, with TRBD1 as a possible D gene (5 bases). The receptor was derived from a human donor with multiple sclerosis. Source material: brain tissue. CDR3 sequence (DNA): TGTGCCAGCAGCGTAGAAATCGACAGCGATCCGTTTAAAAATACGCAGTATTTT. Amino acid sequence: CASSVEIDSDPFKNTQYF.